This T cell receptor (beta chain) was obtained from a study of Graves' ophthalmopathy and Graves' hyperthyroidism. Amplification from RNA transcripts yielded the TCR beta CDR3 regions. The library came from an HTBI-primed first-round RT-PCR and a second-round multiplex PCR. TCRdb used MiXCR to reprocess the multiplex PCR reads, holding one entry per CDR3 protein. This sample yields hundreds of thousands of distinct CDR3 sequences, of which around 50% are seen a single time; over 40% belongs to the top ten. Other autoimmune diseases, uncontrolled infections, pregnancy or lactation led to the exclusion of patients. The PBMCs had their origin in around 10 ml of fresh peripheral blood. Points on this clonotype: Its specificity is unknown.

Whole-study results and caveats: With a specificity of around 72% and a sensitivity of about 70%, the model predicted ophthalmopathy progression.

Sequencing was carried out using peripheral blood. The receptor was isolated from an adult man with Graves' ophthalmopathy.

The CDR3: CASSLSSQETQYF. CDR3 sequence (DNA): TGTGCCAGCAGTCTCTCGTCGCAAGAGACCCAGTACTTC. The rearrangement links TRBV7-9 to TRBJ2-5, with D unresolved. V was clipped by 6 bases and J by 2 bases, with 10 bases between them. The CDR3 totals 13 residues. Germline V gene lookup returns CDR1 SEHNR and CDR2 FQNEAQ (reference sequence).